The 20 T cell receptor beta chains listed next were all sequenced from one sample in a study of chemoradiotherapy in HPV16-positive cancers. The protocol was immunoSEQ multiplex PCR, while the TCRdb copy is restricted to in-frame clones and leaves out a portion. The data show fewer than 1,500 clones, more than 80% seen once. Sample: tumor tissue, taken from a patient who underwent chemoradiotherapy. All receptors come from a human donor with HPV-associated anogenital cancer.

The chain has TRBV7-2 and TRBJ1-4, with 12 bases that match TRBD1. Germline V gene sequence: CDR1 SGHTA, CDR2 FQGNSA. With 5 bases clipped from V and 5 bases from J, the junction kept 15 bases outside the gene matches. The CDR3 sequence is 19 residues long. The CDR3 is CASSRTLSRDRGPNEKLFF. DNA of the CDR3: TGTGCCAGCAGCCGAACCCTGTCCCGGGACAGGGGGCCGAATGAAAAACTGTTTTTT. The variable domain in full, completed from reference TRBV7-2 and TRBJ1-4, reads GAGVSQSPSNKVTEKGKDVELRCDPISGHTALYWYRQSLGQGLEFLIYFQGNSAPDKSGLPSDRFSAERTGGSVSTLTIQRTQQEDSAVYLCASSRTLSRDRGPNEKLFFGSGTQLSVL.

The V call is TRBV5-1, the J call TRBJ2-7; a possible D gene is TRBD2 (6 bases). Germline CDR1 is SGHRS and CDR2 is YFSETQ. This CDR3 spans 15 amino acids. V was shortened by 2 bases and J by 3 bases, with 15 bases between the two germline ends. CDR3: CASSLSSGLHYEQYF. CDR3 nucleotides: TGCGCCAGCAGCTTATCCTCGGGACTTCACTACGAGCAGTACTTC.

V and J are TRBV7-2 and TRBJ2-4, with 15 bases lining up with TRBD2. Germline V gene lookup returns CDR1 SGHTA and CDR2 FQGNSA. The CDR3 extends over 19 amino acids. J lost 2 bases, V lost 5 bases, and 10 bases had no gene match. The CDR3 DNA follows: TGTGCCAGCAGCCCTAGGGCCGGGACTAGCGGGGGGCCCAAAAACATTCAGTACTTC. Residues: CASSPRAGTSGGPKNIQYF.

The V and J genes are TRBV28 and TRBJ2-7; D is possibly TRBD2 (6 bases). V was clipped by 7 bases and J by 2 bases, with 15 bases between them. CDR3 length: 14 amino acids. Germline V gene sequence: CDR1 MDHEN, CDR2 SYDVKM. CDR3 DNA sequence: TGTGCCAGCACCTTAAGCGGGCCCGCCTACGAGCAGTACTTC. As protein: CASTLSGPAYEQYF.

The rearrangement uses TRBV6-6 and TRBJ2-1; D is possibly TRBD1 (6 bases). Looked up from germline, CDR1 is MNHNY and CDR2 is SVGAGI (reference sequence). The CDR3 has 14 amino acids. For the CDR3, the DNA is TGTGCGATTTCCCCTGCCCCGGACAGAAATGAGCAGTTCTTC. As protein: CAISPAPDRNEQFF.

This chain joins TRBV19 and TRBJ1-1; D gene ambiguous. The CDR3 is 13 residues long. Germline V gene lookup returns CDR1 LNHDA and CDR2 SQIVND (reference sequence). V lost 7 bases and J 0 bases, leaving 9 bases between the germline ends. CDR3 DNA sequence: TGTGCCAGTACTTCAAACATGAACACTGAAGCTTTCTTT. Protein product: CASTSNMNTEAFF.

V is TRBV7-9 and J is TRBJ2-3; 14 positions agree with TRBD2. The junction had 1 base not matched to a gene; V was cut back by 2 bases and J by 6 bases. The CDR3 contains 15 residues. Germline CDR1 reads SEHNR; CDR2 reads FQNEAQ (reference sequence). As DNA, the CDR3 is TGTGCCAGCAGCTTACGACTAGCGGGGGGGGATACGCAGTATTTT. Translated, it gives CASSLRLAGGDTQYF.

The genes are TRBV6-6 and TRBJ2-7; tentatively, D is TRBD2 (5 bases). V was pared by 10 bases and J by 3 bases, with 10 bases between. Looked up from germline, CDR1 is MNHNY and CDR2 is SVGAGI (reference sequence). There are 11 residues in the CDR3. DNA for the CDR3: TGTGCCACCCAAGGAGGCTACGAGCAGTACTTC. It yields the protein CATQGGYEQYF.

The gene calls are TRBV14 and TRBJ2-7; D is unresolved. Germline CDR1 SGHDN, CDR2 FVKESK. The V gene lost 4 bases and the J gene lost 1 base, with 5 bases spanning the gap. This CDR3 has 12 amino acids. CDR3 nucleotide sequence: TGTGCCAGCAGCCCTAATTCCTACGAGCAGTACTTC. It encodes CASSPNSYEQYF.

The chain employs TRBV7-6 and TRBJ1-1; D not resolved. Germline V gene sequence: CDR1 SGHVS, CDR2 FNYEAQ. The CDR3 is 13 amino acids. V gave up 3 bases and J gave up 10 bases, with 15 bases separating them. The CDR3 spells CASSLSSSARAFF. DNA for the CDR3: TGTGCCAGCAGCTTGAGCTCGTCGGCTCGAGCTTTCTTT.

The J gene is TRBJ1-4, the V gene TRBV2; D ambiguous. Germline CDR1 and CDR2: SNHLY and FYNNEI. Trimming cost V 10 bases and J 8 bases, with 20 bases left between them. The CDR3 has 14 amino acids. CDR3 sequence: CATHETPFGEKLFF. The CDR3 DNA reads TGTGCCACCCACGAGACCCCGTTTGGGGAAAAACTGTTTTTT.

CDR3 sequence (DNA): TGTGCCAGCTCACCGGCGACACAAGTGAACACTGAAGCTTTCTTT. Amino acid sequence: CASSPATQVNTEAFF. The rearrangement joins TRBV18 to TRBJ1-1; D is ambiguous. Per germline, CDR1 KGHSH and CDR2 LQKENI. The CDR3 runs to 15 residues. Trimming removed 3 bases from V and 0 bases from J, with 11 bases in between.

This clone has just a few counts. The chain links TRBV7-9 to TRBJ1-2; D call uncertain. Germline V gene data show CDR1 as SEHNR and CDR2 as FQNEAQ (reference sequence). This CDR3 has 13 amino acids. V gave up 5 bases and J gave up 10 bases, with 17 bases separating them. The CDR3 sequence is CASSGRGMAAYTF. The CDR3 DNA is TGTGCCAGCAGCGGGCGGGGTATGGCTGCCTACACCTTC. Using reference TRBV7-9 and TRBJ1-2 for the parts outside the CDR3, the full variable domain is DTGVSQNPRHKITKRGQNVTFRCDPISEHNRLYWYRQTLGQGPEFLTYFQNEAQLEKSRLLSDRFSAERPKGSFSTLEIQRTEQGDSAMYLCASSGRGMAAYTFGSGTRLTVV.

This CDR3 is CASSLDGQGAGVRYNEQFF. CDR3 nucleotides: TGTGCCAGCAGCTTAGACGGACAGGGAGCGGGAGTACGATACAATGAGCAGTTCTTC. This chain uses TRBV11-3 with TRBJ2-1; either TRBD1 or TRBD2 may supply D (8 bases each). Trimming removed 0 bases at V and 4 bases at J, with 22 bases between. The CDR3 spans 19 residues. The germline gives CDR1 SGHNT, CDR2 YENEEA. The whole variable domain, filled in from reference TRBV11-3 and TRBJ2-1, reads EAGVVQSPRYKIIEKKQPVAFWCNPISGHNTLYWYLQNLGQGPELLIRYENEEAVDDSQLPKDRFSAERLKGVDSTLKIQPAELGDSAVYLCASSLDGQGAGVRYNEQFFGPGTRLTVL.

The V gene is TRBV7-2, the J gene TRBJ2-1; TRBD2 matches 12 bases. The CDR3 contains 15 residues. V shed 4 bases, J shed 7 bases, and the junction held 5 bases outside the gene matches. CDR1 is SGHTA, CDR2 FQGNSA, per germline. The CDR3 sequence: CASSCLAGGRNEQFF. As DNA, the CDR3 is TGTGCCAGCAGCTGTCTAGCGGGGGGGCGTAATGAGCAGTTCTTC.

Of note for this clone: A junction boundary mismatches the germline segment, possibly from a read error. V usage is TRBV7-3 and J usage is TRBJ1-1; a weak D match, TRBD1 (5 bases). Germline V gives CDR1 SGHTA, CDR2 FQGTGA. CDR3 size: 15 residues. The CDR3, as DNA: TGTGCCAGCAGTTTAATGGGACCGGGGAACACTGAAGCTTTCTTT. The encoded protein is CASSLMGPGNTEAFF.

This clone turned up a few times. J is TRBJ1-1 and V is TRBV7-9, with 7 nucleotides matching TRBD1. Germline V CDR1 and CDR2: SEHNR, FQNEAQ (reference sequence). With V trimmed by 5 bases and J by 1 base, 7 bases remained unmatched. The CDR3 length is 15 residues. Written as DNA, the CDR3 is TGTGCCAGCAGCCCACGGGACAGAGAGAACACTGAAGCTTTCTTT. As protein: CASSPRDRENTEAFF.

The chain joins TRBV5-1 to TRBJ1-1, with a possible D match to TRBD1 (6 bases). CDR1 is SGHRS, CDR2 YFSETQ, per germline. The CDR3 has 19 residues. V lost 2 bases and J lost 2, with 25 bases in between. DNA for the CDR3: TGCGCCAGCAGCTTTTATGCCGGGGGCGGAAATCCCCTCAACACTGAAGCTTTCTTT. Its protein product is CASSFYAGGGNPLNTEAFF.

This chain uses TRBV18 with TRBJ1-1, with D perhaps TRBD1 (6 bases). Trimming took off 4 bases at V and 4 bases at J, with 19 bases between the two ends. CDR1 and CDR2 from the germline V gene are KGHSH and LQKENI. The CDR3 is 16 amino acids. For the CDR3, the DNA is TGTGCCAGCTCACGCGATCGGGGGGGCCAGGGCACTGAAGCTTTCTTT. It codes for CASSRDRGGQGTEAFF.

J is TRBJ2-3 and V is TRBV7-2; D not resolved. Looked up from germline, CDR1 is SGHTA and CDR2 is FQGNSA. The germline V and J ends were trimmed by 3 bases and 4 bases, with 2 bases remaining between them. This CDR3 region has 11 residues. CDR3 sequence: CASSLSDTQYF. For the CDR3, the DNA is TGTGCCAGCAGCTTGTCAGATACGCAGTATTTT. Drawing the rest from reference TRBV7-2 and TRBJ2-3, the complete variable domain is GAGVSQSPSNKVTEKGKDVELRCDPISGHTALYWYRQSLGQGLEFLIYFQGNSAPDKSGLPSDRFSAERTGGSVSTLTIQRTQQEDSAVYLCASSLSDTQYFGPGTRLTVL.